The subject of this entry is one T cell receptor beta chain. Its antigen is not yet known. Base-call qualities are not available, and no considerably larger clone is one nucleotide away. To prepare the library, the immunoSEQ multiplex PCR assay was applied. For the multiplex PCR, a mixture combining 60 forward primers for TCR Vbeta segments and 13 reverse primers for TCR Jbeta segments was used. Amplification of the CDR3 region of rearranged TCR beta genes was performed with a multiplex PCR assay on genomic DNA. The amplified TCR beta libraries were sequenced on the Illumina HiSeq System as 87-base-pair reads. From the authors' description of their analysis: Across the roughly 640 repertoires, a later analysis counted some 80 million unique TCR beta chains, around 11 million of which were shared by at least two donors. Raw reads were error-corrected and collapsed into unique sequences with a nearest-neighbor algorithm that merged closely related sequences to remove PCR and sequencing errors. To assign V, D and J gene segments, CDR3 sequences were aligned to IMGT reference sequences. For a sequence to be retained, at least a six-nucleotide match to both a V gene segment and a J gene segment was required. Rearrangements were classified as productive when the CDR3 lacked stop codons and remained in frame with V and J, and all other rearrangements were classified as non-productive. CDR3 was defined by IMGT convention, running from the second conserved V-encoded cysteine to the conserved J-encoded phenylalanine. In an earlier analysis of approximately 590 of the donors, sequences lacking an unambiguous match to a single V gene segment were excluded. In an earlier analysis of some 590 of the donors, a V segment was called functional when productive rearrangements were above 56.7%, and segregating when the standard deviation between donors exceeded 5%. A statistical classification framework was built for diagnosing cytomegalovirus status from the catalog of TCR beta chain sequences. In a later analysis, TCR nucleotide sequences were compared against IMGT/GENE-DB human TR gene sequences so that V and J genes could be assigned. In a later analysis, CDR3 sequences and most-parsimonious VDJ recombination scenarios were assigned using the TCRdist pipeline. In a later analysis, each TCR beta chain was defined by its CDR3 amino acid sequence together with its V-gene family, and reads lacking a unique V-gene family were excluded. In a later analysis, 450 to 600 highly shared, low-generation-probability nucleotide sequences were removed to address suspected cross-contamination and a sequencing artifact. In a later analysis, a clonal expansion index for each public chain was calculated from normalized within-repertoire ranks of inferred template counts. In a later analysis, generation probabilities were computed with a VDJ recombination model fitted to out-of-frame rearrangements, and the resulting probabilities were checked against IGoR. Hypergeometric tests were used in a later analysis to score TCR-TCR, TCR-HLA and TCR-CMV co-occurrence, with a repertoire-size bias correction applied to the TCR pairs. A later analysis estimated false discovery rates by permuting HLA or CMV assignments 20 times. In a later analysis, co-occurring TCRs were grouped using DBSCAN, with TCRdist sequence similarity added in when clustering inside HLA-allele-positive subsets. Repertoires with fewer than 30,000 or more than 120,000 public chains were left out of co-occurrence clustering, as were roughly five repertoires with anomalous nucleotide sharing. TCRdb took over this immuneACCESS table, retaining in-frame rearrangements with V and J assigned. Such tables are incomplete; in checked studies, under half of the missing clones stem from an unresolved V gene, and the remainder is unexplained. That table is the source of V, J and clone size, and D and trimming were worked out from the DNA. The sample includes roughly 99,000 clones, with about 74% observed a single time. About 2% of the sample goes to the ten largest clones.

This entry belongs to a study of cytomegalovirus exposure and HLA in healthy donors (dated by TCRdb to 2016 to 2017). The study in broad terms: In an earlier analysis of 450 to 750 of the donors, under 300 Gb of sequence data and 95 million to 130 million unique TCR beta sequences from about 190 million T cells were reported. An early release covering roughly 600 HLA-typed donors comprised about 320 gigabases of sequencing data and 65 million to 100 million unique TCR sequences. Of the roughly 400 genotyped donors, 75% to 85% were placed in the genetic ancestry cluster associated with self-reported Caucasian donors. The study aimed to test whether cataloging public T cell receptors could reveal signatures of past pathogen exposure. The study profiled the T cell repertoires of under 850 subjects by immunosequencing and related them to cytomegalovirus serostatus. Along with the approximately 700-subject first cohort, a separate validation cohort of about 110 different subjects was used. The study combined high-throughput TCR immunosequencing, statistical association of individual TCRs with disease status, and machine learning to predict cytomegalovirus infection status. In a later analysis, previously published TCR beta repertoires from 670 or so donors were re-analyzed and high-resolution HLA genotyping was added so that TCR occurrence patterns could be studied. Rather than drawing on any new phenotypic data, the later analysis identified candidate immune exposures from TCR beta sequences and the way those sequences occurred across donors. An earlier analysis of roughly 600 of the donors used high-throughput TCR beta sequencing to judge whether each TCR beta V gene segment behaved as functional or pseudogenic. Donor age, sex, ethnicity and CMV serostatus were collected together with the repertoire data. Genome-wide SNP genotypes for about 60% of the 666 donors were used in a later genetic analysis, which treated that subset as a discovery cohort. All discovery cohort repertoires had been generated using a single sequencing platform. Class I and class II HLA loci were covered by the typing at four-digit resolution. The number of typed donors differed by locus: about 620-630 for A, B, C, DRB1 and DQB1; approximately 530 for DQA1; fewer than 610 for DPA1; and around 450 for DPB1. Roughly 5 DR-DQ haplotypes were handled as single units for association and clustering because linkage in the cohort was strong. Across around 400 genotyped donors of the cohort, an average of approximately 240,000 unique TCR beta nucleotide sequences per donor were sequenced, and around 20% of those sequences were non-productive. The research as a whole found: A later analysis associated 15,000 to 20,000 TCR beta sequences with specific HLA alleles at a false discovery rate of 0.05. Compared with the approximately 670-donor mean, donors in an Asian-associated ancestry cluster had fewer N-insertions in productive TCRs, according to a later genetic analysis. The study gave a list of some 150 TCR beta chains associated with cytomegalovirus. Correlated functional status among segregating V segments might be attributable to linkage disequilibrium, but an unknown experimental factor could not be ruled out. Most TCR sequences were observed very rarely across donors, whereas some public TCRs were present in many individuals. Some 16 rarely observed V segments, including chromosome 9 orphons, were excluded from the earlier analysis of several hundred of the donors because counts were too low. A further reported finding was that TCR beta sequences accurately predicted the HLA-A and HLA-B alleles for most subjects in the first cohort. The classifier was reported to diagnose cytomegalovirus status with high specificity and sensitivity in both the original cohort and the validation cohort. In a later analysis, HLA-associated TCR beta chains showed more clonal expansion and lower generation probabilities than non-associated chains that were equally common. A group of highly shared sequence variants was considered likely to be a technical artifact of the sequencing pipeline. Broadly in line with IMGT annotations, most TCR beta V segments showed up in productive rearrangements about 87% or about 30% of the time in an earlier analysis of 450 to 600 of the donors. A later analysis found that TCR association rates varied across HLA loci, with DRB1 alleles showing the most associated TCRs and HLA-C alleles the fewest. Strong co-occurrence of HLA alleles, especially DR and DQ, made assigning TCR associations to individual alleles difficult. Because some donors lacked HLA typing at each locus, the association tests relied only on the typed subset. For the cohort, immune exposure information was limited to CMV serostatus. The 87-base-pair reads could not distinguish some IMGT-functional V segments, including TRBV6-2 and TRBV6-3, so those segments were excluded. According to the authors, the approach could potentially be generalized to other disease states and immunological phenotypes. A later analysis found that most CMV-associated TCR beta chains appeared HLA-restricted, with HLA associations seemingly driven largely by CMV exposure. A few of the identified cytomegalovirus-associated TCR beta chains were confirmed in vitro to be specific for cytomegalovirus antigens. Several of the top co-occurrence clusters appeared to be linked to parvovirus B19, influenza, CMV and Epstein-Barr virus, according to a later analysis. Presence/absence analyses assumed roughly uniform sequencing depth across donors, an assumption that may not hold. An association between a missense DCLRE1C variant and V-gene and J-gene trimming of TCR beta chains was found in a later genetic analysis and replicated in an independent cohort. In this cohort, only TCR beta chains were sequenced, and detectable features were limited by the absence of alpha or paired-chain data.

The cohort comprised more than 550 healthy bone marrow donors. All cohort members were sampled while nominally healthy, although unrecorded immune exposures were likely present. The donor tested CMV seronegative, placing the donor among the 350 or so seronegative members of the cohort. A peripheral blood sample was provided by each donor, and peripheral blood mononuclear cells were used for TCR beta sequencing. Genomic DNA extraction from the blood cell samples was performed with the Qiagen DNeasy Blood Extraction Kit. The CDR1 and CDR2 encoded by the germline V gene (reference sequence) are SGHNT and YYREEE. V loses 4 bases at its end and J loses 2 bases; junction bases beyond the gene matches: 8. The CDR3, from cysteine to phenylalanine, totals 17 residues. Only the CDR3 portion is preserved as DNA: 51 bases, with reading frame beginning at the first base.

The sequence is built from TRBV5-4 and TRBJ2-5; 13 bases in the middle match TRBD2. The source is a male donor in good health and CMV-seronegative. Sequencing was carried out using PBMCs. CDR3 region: CASSQGLAGPPQETQYF. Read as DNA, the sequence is TGTGCCAGCAGCCAGGGACTAGCGGGGCCGCCGCAAGAGACCCAGTACTTC.